This is a list of T cell receptor beta chains from one sample in a study of blood T cell repertoires in COVID-19. Clones were read by immunoSEQ multiplex PCR, and TCRdb kept only the in-frame ones, dropping some. The sample lists around 190,000 clones, about 82% occurring once. Input material: PBMCs or T cells enriched from blood (not recorded which). The receptors were sampled from a man between 40 and 49 years old with acute COVID-19. CDR3s include the opening cysteine and the closing phenylalanine or tryptophan.

CATMVGAGGAYEQYF | TRBJ2-7 | TRBV6-5
CASSRTGLAGPNTGELFF | TRBJ2-2 | TRBV27
CASSQTANTEAFF | TRBJ1-1 | TRBV5-6
CASRAGTSETSTDTQYF | TRBJ2-3 | TRBV27
CASSENERGLIVNTGELFF | TRBJ2-2 | TRBV2
CASSSHWGGRSQTVGEQYF | TRBJ2-7 | TRBV7-8
CASSYTGQGPEKLFF | TRBJ1-4 | TRBV6-6
CASSPRGVTDTQYF | TRBJ2-3 | TRBV18
CASSQERVSANVLTF | TRBJ2-6 | TRBV3-1/TRBV3-2
CASSSDRGTEAFF | TRBJ1-1 | TRBV5-1
CASSLVRDSSSTDTQYF | TRBJ2-3 | TRBV11-2